This T cell receptor beta chain came from a study of cytomegalovirus exposure and HLA in healthy donors (dated by TCRdb to the late 2010s). Regarding the complete study: In an earlier analysis of under 750 of the donors, roughly 300 Gb of sequence data and 100 million or so unique TCR beta sequences from 150 million to 200 million T cells were reported. Donor age, sex, ethnicity and CMV serostatus were compiled together with the repertoire data. In the later analysis, no new phenotypic data were used to find candidate immune exposures; instead, reliance was placed on TCR beta sequences and their occurrence across donors. Every discovery cohort repertoire had been produced on one sequencing platform. Both class I and class II loci were covered by HLA typing, at four-digit resolution. The study aimed to test whether cataloging public T cell receptors could reveal signatures of past pathogen exposure. To predict cytomegalovirus infection status, the study combined high-throughput TCR immunosequencing, statistical association of individual TCRs with disease status, and machine learning. Besides the first cohort of 666 subjects, a separate validation cohort made up of 120 or so different subjects was used. A later genetic analysis used genome-wide SNP genotypes for about 60% of the roughly 700 donors, treating that subset as a discovery cohort. An early release covering roughly 580 HLA-typed donors comprised approximately 300 gigabases of sequencing data and 65 million to 100 million unique TCR sequences. In a later analysis, previously published TCR beta repertoires from several hundred donors were re-analyzed and high-resolution HLA genotyping was added so that TCR occurrence patterns could be studied. Among 398 genotyped donors of the cohort, an average of about 240,000 unique TCR beta nucleotide sequences were sequenced per donor, around 20% of them non-productive. The study profiled the T cell repertoires of under 700 subjects by immunosequencing and related them to cytomegalovirus serostatus. Among the roughly 400 genotyped donors, around 81% belonged to the genetic ancestry cluster associated with self-reported Caucasian donors. An earlier analysis of around 640 of the donors used high-throughput TCR beta sequencing to judge whether each TCR beta V gene segment behaved as functional or pseudogenic. Because of strong linkage in the cohort, roughly five DR-DQ haplotypes were treated as single units for association and clustering. Typing coverage differed by locus: A, B, C, DRB1 and DQB1 were typed in roughly 620-640 donors, DQA1 in around 500, DPA1 in 600 to 610, and DPB1 in roughly 470.

The paper as a whole reports these results and caveats: According to the authors, the approach could potentially be generalized to other disease states and immunological phenotypes. In an earlier analysis of several hundred of the donors, most TCR beta V segments were observed in productive rearrangements about 87% or about 30% of the time, broadly matching IMGT annotations. A few of the identified cytomegalovirus-associated TCR beta chains were confirmed in vitro to be specific for cytomegalovirus antigens. Over 15 rarely observed V segments, including chromosome 9 orphons, were excluded from the earlier analysis of several hundred of the donors because counts were too low. Several of the top co-occurrence clusters appeared to be linked to parvovirus B19, influenza, CMV and Epstein-Barr virus, according to a later analysis. Because the 87-base-pair reads could not distinguish some IMGT-functional V segments, including TRBV6-2 and TRBV6-3, those segments were excluded. A group of highly shared sequence variants was considered likely to be a technical artifact of the sequencing pipeline. Immune exposure information for the cohort was limited to CMV serostatus. The classifier was reported to diagnose cytomegalovirus status with high specificity and sensitivity in both the original cohort and the validation cohort. While some public TCRs were present in many individuals, most TCR sequences turned up only very rarely across donors. In the study, about 150 TCR beta chains were listed as associated with cytomegalovirus. A later analysis found that TCR association rates varied across HLA loci, with DRB1 alleles showing the most associated TCRs and HLA-C alleles the fewest. Roughly uniform sequencing depth across donors was assumed in presence/absence analyses, although this assumption may not hold. A later analysis associated approximately 17,000 TCR beta sequences with specific HLA alleles at a false discovery rate of 0.05. According to a later analysis, most CMV-associated TCR beta chains appeared to be HLA-restricted, and the HLA associations seemed to be driven largely by CMV exposure. This cohort had only TCR beta chains sequenced, and the lack of alpha or paired-chain data limited which features could be detected. A later genetic analysis reported fewer N-insertions in productive TCRs among donors in an Asian-associated ancestry cluster than the roughly 700-donor mean. Because some donors lacked HLA typing at each locus, the association tests relied only on the typed subset. In a later genetic analysis, a missense DCLRE1C variant was associated with V-gene and J-gene trimming of TCR beta chains, and the association was replicated in an independent cohort. In a later analysis, HLA-associated TCR beta chains showed more clonal expansion and lower generation probabilities than non-associated chains that were equally common. Linkage disequilibrium might explain the correlated functional status among segregating V segments, but an unknown experimental factor could not be excluded. A further reported finding was that TCR beta sequences accurately predicted the HLA-A and HLA-B alleles for most subjects in the first cohort. Assigning TCR associations to individual alleles was difficult when HLA alleles, especially DR and DQ, strongly co-occurred.

Taken from the germline V gene, the CDR1 and CDR2 loops are SGHTA and FQGNSA. The CDR3 starts with the cysteine, ends with the phenylalanine, and has 15 residues. Just CDR3 DNA is preserved here, 45 bases in frame from base 1. The junction shows trimming of 0 bases on V and 1 base on J, plus 7 bases between the germline ends. In total, roughly 670 healthy bone marrow donors made up the cohort. At the time of sampling, all cohort members were nominally healthy, though unrecorded immune exposures were likely present. The donor was CMV seronegative and belonged to the group of 352 seronegative cohort members. A peripheral blood sample was collected from each donor, and TCR beta sequencing was performed on peripheral blood mononuclear cells. The Qiagen DNeasy Blood Extraction Kit was used to extract genomic DNA from the blood cell samples. Notes on this clone: Its antigen has not been determined. Per-nucleotide qualities are absent, and no much larger clonotype sits a single base away.

Library prep was done by the immunoSEQ multiplex PCR assay. For the multiplex PCR, a mixture combining 60 forward primers for TCR Vbeta segments and 13 reverse primers for TCR Jbeta segments was used. A multiplex PCR assay on genomic DNA amplified the CDR3 region of rearranged TCR beta genes. The amplified TCR beta libraries were sequenced on the Illumina HiSeq System as 87-base-pair reads. The authors processed their data as follows. A later analysis tallied roughly 76 million unique TCR beta chains across the 666 repertoires, and 10 million to 11 million of those chains were shared by two or more donors. To remove PCR and sequencing errors, raw reads were error-corrected and collapsed into unique sequences using a nearest-neighbor algorithm that merged closely related sequences. V, D and J gene segments were assigned by aligning CDR3 sequences to IMGT reference sequences. For a sequence to be retained, a match of at least six nucleotides to both a V gene segment and a J gene segment was required. A rearrangement counted as productive if the CDR3 had no stop codons and remained in frame with V and J, and every other rearrangement counted as non-productive. Following IMGT convention, CDR3 was defined as the stretch from the second conserved V-encoded cysteine up to the conserved J-encoded phenylalanine. In an earlier analysis of 500 to 650 of the donors, sequences lacking an unambiguous match to a single V gene segment were excluded. In an earlier analysis of a few hundred of the donors, V segments were called functional above 56.7% productive rearrangements and were called segregating when the between-donor standard deviation exceeded 5%. A statistical classification framework was developed to diagnose cytomegalovirus status using the catalog of TCR beta chain sequences. In a later analysis, TCR nucleotide sequences were compared against IMGT/GENE-DB human TR gene sequences so that V and J genes could be assigned. In a later analysis, CDR3 sequences and most-parsimonious VDJ recombination scenarios were assigned using the TCRdist pipeline. In a later analysis, every TCR beta chain was defined by the combination of its CDR3 amino acid sequence and its V-gene family, and reads without a unique V-gene family were dropped. As a way to deal with suspected cross-contamination and a sequencing artifact, a later analysis dropped hundreds of nucleotide sequences that were highly shared and had low generation probability. For each public chain, a later analysis derived a clonal expansion index from normalized ranks of inferred template counts within each repertoire. In a later analysis, generation probabilities were computed using a VDJ recombination model fitted to out-of-frame rearrangements, and the results were checked against IGoR. Hypergeometric tests were used in a later analysis to score TCR-TCR, TCR-HLA and TCR-CMV co-occurrence, with a repertoire-size bias correction applied to the TCR pairs. False discovery rates were estimated in a later analysis by permuting HLA or CMV assignments 20 times. In a later analysis, co-occurring TCRs were grouped using DBSCAN, with TCRdist sequence similarity added in when clustering inside HLA-allele-positive subsets. For co-occurrence clustering, repertoires with fewer than 30,000 or more than 120,000 public chains were excluded, along with about five repertoires with anomalous nucleotide sharing. TCRdb holds this immuneACCESS table with in-frame rearrangements only. Some clones are missing; in checked studies, unresolved V genes explain under half, and the rest has no known cause. Clone size and V and J calls were adopted from that table, with D and trimming inferred from the DNA. This sample holds around 170,000 clones; 82% were observed only once. 1.5% of the sample is held by the ten biggest clonotypes.

The specimen sequenced was PBMCs. The receptor's source is a man aged 40-55 years in good health and CMV-seronegative. In this chain, TRBV7-2 is recombined with TRBJ2-1, with TRBD1 as a weak D call on 5 bases. The CDR3 region reads CASSLARVSYNEQFF. The DNA sequence is given as TGTGCCAGCAGCTTAGCCAGGGTATCCTACAATGAGCAGTTCTTC.